This T cell receptor (beta chain) derives from a study of blood T cell repertoires in COVID-19 (dated by TCRdb to about 2020). Regarding the complete study: Collaborator samples came from the United States, Italy and Spain and covered acute and convalescent phases of COVID-19. The prospective study material was composed of cDNA or gDNA derived from T cells, B-cell-depleted T cells, or PBMCs. The dataset comprised deeply sampled blood TCRbeta repertoires from subjects exposed to, actively infected with, or recovered from COVID-19. The repertoires were made available in a free public database intended to serve as a resource for research on the immune response to SARS-CoV-2. Samples came from the ongoing ImmuneRACE study (first 160 participants) plus 1,254 subjects from 6 global collaborators. Nearly every sample came with metadata listing a de-identified subject ID, COVID-19 status, age in years and sex. Where available, HLA class I and class II types were taken from metadata supplied by the sample provider and were not determined by assay-based typing.

At one collaborating source in Seattle, patients were enrolled during active infection and were followed longitudinally through the course of disease. Each collaborating institution followed its own protocols to collect whole blood in K2EDTA tubes. Collaborator samples were shipped for TCRbeta analysis as frozen whole blood, isolated PBMCs, or DNA extracted from either sample type. The immunoSEQ Assay, a bias-controlled multiplex PCR, was used to amplify TCRbeta CDR3 regions from genomic DNA. Concerning the study's data processing: The number of nucleated cells in each sample was estimated from the amplification of reference gene primers within the assay. To quantify the absolute abundance of each unique TCRbeta CDR3 rearrangement, sequence reads were collapsed and filtered. For each sample, productive Simpson clonality was calculated by taking the square root of Simpson's diversity index across productive rearrangements. TCRdb took this table from immuneACCESS and kept in-frame rearrangements with V and J called. Such tables lack part of the clones; where checked against another copy, unresolved V genes explain under half of the gap, and the rest is unexplained. V and J calls and clone size come straight from that table; D and trimming were deduced from the DNA. The sample data list over 450,000 clones, and about 88% of these were observed just once. The ten top clones hold approximately 0.9% of the sample.

Results and caveats for the whole study, not just this receptor: How much clinical and demographic metadata was included differed by source and by participant, and the metadata was provided uncurated.

There are 15 amino acids in the CDR3, from cysteine to phenylalanine inclusive. Left in the record is the CDR3 DNA by itself, 45 bases read in frame from the first base. CDR1 SEHNR and CDR2 FQNEAQ were looked up in the germline V gene (reference sequence). A distance of 13 bases separates the germline ends of V and J, which lose 1 base and 4 bases respectively. To note about this clone: The target of this receptor is not known. No per-base quality is available; no much larger clone lies one base away.

The sequence was obtained from a man aged 18 to 29 with COVID-19, enrolled during active disease. The chain was built from TRBV7-9 and TRBJ2-5; possibly the D gene is TRBD1, per 5 matching bases. The sequencing input was peripheral blood. The DNA reads as follows: TGTGCCAGCAGCTTAGGTAGGGGCTCCGGAGAGACCCAGTACTTC. Its protein reads: CASSLGRGSGETQYF.